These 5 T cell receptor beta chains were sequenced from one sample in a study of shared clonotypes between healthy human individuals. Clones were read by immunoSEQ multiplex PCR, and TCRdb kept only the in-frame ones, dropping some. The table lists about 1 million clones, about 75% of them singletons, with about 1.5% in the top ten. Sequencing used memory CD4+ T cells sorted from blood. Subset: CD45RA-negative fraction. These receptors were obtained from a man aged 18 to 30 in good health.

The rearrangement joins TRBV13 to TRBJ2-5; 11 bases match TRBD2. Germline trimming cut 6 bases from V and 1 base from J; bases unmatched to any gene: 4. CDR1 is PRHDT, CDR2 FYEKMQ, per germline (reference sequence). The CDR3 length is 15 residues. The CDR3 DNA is TGTGCCAGCAGTCGACTAGCGGGGTTCCAAGAGACCCAGTACTTC. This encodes CASSRLAGFQETQYF.

The chain's CDR3 is CASSLTGAREQFF. The CDR3 DNA sequence: TGTGCCAGCAGCTTAACCGGGGCCCGTGAGCAGTTCTTC. The chain employs TRBV7-3 and TRBJ2-1; D may correspond to TRBD1 or TRBD2 (5 bases each). The ends were cut back, 0 bases at V and 9 bases at J, with 9 bases in the middle. Per the germline V gene, CDR1 is SGHTA and CDR2 is FQGTGA. This CDR3 is built from 13 residues.

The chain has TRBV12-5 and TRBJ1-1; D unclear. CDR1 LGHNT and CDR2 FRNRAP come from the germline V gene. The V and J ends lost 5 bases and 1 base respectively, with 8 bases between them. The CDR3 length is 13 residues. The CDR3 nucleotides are TGTGCTAGTGGTCATCAACAGAACACTGAAGCTTTCTTT. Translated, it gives CASGHQQNTEAFF.

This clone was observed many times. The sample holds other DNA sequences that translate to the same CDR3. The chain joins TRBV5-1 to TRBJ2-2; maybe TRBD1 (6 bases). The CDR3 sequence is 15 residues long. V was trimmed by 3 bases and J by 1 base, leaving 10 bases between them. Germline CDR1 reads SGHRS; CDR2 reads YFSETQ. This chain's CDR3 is CASSSQTGNTGELFF. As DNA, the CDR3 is TGCGCCAGCAGCTCCCAGACAGGGAACACCGGGGAGCTGTTTTTT.

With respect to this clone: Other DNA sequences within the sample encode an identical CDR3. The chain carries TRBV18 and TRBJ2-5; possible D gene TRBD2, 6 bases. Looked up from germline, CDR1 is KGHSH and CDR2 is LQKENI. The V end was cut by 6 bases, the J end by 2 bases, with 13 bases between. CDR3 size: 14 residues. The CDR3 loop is CASSPGTSQETQYF. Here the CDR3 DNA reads TGTGCCAGCTCGCCCGGGACTTCTCAAGAGACCCAGTACTTC.